This T cell receptor beta chain is drawn from a study of T-cell memory formation after mild COVID-19. Study background: Each donor largely had its own TCR clusters.

TCRdb redid the calling of the 5' RACE reads with MiXCR, one entry per CDR3 protein. The sample holds under 350,000 distinct CDR3 sequences, roughly 16% seen once. In its sample, this clonotype was seen a few times. Antigen: not known. The germline V gene has CDR1 SNHLY and CDR2 FYNNEI. The V end lost 5 bases, the J end lost 0 bases, and 16 bases lay between the germline ends. CDR3 length: 16 residues. Regarding the study as a whole: Researchers found some responding clones in pre-infection memory, a sign that cross-reactive memory joined.

Sequenced material: PBMCs or a T cell subset sorted from them (not recorded which). This TCR was recovered from a man aged 18 to 29 who had mild COVID-19 (a few samples of this study predate the infection). Cell type and time point are not known. The V gene is TRBV2, the J gene TRBJ1-2; D perhaps matches TRBD1 (5 bases). CDR3 nucleotide sequence: TGTGCCAGCAGTCAACAGGTGCCGACTTCTAACTATGGCTACACCTTC. It yields the protein CASSQQVPTSNYGYTF.